Listed below are T cell receptor beta chains from one sample, sequenced in a study of blood T cells in healthy people across ages. TCRdb re-called the 5' RACE reads with MiXCR, one entry per CDR3 protein. Here the sample spans around 820,000 distinct CDR3 sequences, roughly 25% being singletons. The same data also contributed to another study, on T cells of mothers and their children.

The sequencing sample was made of blood. These receptor sequences come from a boy between 10 and 17 years old in good health. The CDR3 runs from the conserved cysteine through the conserved F or W. D genes are given only for firm matches. The size entry is marked missing in some rows and otherwise reads once, few, many or a size class.

few	TRBV7-9	TRBJ2-2	TRBD1	TGTGCCAGCAGCTGGGACAGGGGACCTACCGGGGAGCTGTTTTTT	CASSWDRGPTGELFF
few	TRBV7-9	TRBJ1-6	TRBD1	TGTGCCAGCAGCGGGACAGGGAGTTTGGCTTCGGTTAATTCACCCCTCCACTTT	CASSGTGSLASVNSPLHF
few	TRBV4-1	TRBJ1-1	.	TGCGCCAGCAGCCAAGATCCGGGCGGGACCACTGAAGCTTTCTTT	CASSQDPGGTTEAFF
.	TRBV27	TRBJ2-1	.	TGTGCCAGCAGTACGAGACTTTCCTACAATGAGCAGTTCTTC	CASSTRLSYNEQFF
.	TRBV4-3	TRBJ1-2	TRBD1	TGCGCCAGCAGCCAAGACCGCGGGACAGATTCTCGCGGCTACACCTTC	CASSQDRGTDSRGYTF
.	TRBV15	TRBJ2-2	.	TGTGCCACCAGAGGGGCGACGGCCGTGAACACCGGGGAGCTGTTTTTT	CATRGATAVNTGELFF
few	TRBV10-3	TRBJ2-3	.	TGTGCCACTGGGGCAGGGTCCACAGATACGCAGTATTTT	CATGAGSTDTQYF
few	TRBV9	TRBJ1-1	.	TGTGCCAGCAGCGCCGACGGTGGCGCTGAAGCTTTCTTT	CASSADGGAEAFF
.	TRBV5-1	TRBJ2-6	.	TGCGCCAGCAGCTTGGTGGTCACCTTCCCAGGGGCCAACGTCCTGACTTTC	CASSLVVTFPGANVLTF
few	TRBV7-2	TRBJ1-1	.	TGTGCCAGCAGCTTAGTCGGGCTTGAAGCTTTCTTT	CASSLVGLEAFF
.	TRBV2	TRBJ2-1	.	TGTGCCAGCAGTGAAGCGCCAGCGGGTTACAATGAGCAGTTCTTC	CASSEAPAGYNEQFF
few	TRBV6-2/TRBV6-3	TRBJ2-7	.	TGTGCCAGCACCAAAGATAGTTTAACCTACGAGCAGTACTTC	CASTKDSLTYEQYF
few	TRBV10-3	TRBJ2-1	TRBD1	TGTGCCATCAGTGACAGGGGGCCCAATGAGCAGTTCTTC	CAISDRGPNEQFF